The 4 T cell receptor beta chains below all came from one sample that was sequenced in a study of T cells in Graves' hyperthyroidism and ophthalmopathy. The investigators amplified TCR beta CDR3 regions from RNA transcripts. TCR CDR3 regions were first amplified by RT-PCR with HTBI primers. MiXCR, applied by TCRdb to the multiplex PCR reads, yields one record per CDR3 protein. The data show fewer than 350,000 distinct CDR3 sequences, with 13% seen just once and approximately 7.8% held by the top ten. Sample: blood. Receptors originate from a woman aged 25 to 39 with Graves' hyperthyroidism that later progressed to Graves' ophthalmopathy.

This clonotype occurred many times. The V call is TRBV10-3, the J call TRBJ2-7; perhaps TRBD2 as D (5 bases). The CDR3 has 14 residues. V was pared by 0 bases and J by 9 bases, with 15 bases between. Germline-derived CDR1 and CDR2 are ENHRY and SYGVKD. The CDR3 sequence: CAISESGAEVAQYF. The DNA for the CDR3 is TGTGCCATCAGTGAGTCGGGAGCGGAGGTGGCGCAGTACTTC.

This clonotype was seen more than once but under ten times. The V and J genes are TRBV7-9 and TRBJ2-3, with D uncertain. From germline, CDR1 is SEHNR and CDR2 FQNEAQ (reference sequence). The CDR3 contains 16 residues. The V end was cut by 5 bases, the J end by 2 bases, with 17 bases between. CDR3 in amino acids: CASSLWTSLFTDTQYF. CDR3 sequence (DNA): TGTGCCAGCAGCCTTTGGACCTCCCTTTTCACAGATACGCAGTATTTT.

This chain connects TRBV7-3 to TRBJ2-2, with D maybe TRBD1 (6 bases). Germline loops: CDR1 SGHTA, CDR2 FQGTGA. The CDR3 totals 17 residues. Trimming shortened V by 5 bases and J by 0 bases, and 16 bases separated the two germline ends. This chain's CDR3 is CASSPSPGHTNTGELFF. Written as DNA, the CDR3 is TGTGCCAGCAGCCCTTCTCCGGGACATACGAACACCGGGGAGCTGTTTTTT.

With regard to this clonotype: At one end, the junction sequence differs from germline, possibly due to a read error. The J gene is TRBJ2-1, the V gene TRBV2; weak D call: TRBD2 (6 bases). The CDR3 is 13 amino acids. Germline-derived CDR1 and CDR2 are SNHLY and FYNNEI. In DNA form, the CDR3 reads TGCGCCAGCAGCCAATTGACTAGCAATGAGCAGTTCTTC. This sequence encodes CASSQLTSNEQFF.